The T cell receptor beta chain under discussion was sequenced for a study of blood T cell repertoires in COVID-19. Study-wide context: There were acute and convalescent COVID-19 samples, and they came from the United States, Italy and Spain.

The CDR3 loop spans 15 amino acids. V trimming: 1 base; J trimming: 6 bases; junction bases outside the gene matches: 4. CDR1 MGHRA and CDR2 YSYEKL come from the germline V gene. Per the authors' pipeline: It was from reference gene primer amplification that nucleated cell counts were estimated. The data were produced by immunoSEQ multiplex PCR, yet TCRdb's version contains in-frame clones alone and is incomplete. V and J calls and clone size follow that table, whereas D and trimming were derived from the DNA. Among approximately 150,000 clones listed, approximately 90% were seen once. The rearrangement joins TRBV4-1 to TRBJ2-2, with 8 nucleotides matching TRBD1. The receptor comes from a man in his fifties or sixties who had recovered from COVID-19. Sequenced sample: peripheral blood. In nucleotides, the CDR3 is TGCGCCAGCAGCCAAGGAGCACAGGGGGCCGGGGAGCTGTTTTTT. Translating it yields CASSQGAQGAGELFF.